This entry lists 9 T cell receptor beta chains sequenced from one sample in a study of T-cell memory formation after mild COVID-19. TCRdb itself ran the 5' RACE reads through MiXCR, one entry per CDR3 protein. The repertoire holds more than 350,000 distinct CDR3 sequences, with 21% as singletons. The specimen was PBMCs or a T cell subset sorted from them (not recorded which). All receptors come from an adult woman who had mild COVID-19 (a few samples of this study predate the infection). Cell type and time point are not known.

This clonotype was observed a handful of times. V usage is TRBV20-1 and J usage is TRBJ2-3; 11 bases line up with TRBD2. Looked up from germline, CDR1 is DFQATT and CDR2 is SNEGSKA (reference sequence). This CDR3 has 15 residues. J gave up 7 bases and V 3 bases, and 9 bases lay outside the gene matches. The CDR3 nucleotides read TGCAGTGCTAGGGGAACTAGCGGGAGTTGGTATACGCAGTATTTT. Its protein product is CSARGTSGSWYTQYF.

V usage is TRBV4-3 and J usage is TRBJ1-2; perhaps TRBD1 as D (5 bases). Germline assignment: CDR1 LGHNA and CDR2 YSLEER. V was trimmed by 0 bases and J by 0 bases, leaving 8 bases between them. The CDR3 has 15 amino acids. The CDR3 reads CASSQEGRTNYGYTF. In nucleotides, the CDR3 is TGCGCCAGCAGCCAAGAGGGGCGGACTAACTATGGCTACACCTTC.

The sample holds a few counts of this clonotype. The CDR3 sequence is CASSQEVTGDGYTF. The CDR3 DNA is TGTGCCAGCAGCCAAGAAGTGACAGGGGATGGCTACACCTTC. This sequence joins TRBV4-2 and TRBJ1-2; 8 nucleotides agree with TRBD1. The CDR3 length is 14 residues. V shed 0 bases and J 6 bases; nucleotides not matched to a gene: 3. The germline gives CDR1 LGHNA, CDR2 YNFKEQ.

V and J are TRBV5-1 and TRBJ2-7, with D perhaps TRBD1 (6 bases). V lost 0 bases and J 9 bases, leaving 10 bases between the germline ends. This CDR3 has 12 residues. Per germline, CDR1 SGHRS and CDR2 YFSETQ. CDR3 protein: CASSLEQGRQYF. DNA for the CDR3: TGCGCCAGCAGCTTGGAACAGGGTCGGCAGTACTTC.

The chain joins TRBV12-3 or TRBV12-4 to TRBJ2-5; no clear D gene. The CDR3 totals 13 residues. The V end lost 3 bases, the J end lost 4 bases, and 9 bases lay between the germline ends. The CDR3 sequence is CASSFSFLETQYF. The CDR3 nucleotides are TGTGCCAGCAGTTTCTCCTTCTTAGAGACCCAGTACTTC.

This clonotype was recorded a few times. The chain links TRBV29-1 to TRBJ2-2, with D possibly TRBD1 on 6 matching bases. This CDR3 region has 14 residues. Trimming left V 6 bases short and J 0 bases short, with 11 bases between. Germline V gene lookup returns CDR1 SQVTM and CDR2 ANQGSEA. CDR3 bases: TGCAGCGTGATGGACAGACCGAACACCGGGGAGCTGTTTTTT. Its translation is CSVMDRPNTGELFF.

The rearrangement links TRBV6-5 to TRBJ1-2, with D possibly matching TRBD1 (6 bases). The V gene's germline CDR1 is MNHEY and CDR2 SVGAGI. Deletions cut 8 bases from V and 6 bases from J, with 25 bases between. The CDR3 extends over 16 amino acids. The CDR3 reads CASSWEGRGGYNGYTF. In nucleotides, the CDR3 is TGTGCCAGCTCCTGGGAGGGGAGGGGGGGGTACAATGGCTACACCTTC.

The CDR3: CASSLGRTSSIRSYNEQFF. The CDR3 region has the DNA TGTGCCAGCAGCTTAGGAAGGACTAGCAGTATTAGATCCTACAATGAGCAGTTCTTC. This chain joins TRBV11-2 and TRBJ2-1, with 8 bases aligning to TRBD2. Germline V gene lookup returns CDR1 SGHAT and CDR2 FQNNGV. The CDR3 length is 19 residues. V was clipped by 1 base and J by 1 base; unmatched bases: 12. Full variable domain (remainder filled in from reference TRBV11-2 and TRBJ2-1): EAGVAQSPRYKIIEKRQSVAFWCNPISGHATLYWYQQILGQGPKLLIQFQNNGVVDDSQLPKDRFSAERLKGVDSTLKIQPAKLEDSAVYLCASSLGRTSSIRSYNEQFFGPGTRLTVL.

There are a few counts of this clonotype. Written as DNA, the CDR3 is TGTGCCAGCAGTCCCCACTCACTAGCGGGAGAGCCCACAGATACGCAGTATTTT. This encodes CASSPHSLAGEPTDTQYF. This rearrangement joins TRBV12-3 or TRBV12-4 to TRBJ2-3; 11 bases match TRBD2. Trimming took 5 bases from V and 2 from J; bases not matched to a gene: 12. The CDR3 sequence is 18 residues long.